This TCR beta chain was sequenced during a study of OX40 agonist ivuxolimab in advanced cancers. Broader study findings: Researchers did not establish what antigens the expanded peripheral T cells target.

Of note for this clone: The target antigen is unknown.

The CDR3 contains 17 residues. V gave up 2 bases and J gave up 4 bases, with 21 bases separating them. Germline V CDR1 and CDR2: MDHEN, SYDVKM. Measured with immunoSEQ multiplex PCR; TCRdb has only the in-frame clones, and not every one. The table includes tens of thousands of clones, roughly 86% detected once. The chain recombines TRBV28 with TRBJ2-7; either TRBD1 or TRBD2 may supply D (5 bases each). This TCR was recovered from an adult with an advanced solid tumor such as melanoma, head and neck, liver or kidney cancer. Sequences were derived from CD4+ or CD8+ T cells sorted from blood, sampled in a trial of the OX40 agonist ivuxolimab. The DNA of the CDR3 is TGTGCCAGCAGTTTAGGATCCCGGACACTAGTAAAATACGAGCAGTACTTC. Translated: CASSLGSRTLVKYEQYF.